This T cell receptor beta chain was recorded in a study of blood T cell repertoires in COVID-19. The V gene lost 1 base and the J gene lost 6 bases, with 12 bases spanning the gap. The germline CDR1 and CDR2 sequences are SGHTA and FQGNSA. The CDR3 spans 14 residues. Profiled with immunoSEQ multiplex PCR; TCRdb holds only in-frame clones, not every one. Here the sample spans about 150,000 clones, approximately 79% being singletons. The count of this clone is one. The rearrangement links TRBV7-2 to TRBJ1-2; D may be TRBD1 (6 bases). The source of this sequence is a woman aged 70-85 years in a cohort exposed to, infected with or recovered from COVID-19 (not recorded which). Sequences were obtained from PBMCs or T cells enriched from blood (not recorded which). Here the CDR3 DNA reads TGTGCCAGCAGCTTAGATGGTGAGGGGGATGGCTACACCTTC. It is translated as CASSLDGEGDGYTF.